What follows describes a single TCR beta chain. The antigen remains undetermined. It was with 60 Vbeta and 13 Jbeta primers that the PCR ran. Sequencing used immunoSEQ multiplex PCR; TCRdb keeps in-frame clones, though not all of them. The sample contains roughly 180,000 clones, roughly 83% of which appear only once. The data stem from a study of cytomegalovirus exposure and HLA in healthy donors. Study information: Unique TCRs from HLA-typed donors, 65 million to 85 million of them, were held in an early data release. Study results and limitations: A later analysis linked a missense variant in DCLRE1C to the trimming of TCR beta V and J genes.

What was sequenced was PBMCs. The sequence was obtained from a man aged 25 to 40 in good health and CMV-seronegative.

CDR3 nucleotides: TGCGCCAGCAGCACTAGCGGGGGGGTGGATCGGTACTTC. Protein: CASSTSGGVDRYF. The chain combines TRBV5-1 with TRBJ2-7; 13 bases align to TRBD2. This CDR3 comprises 13 residues. Germline assignment: CDR1 SGHRS and CDR2 YFSETQ. The ends lost 4 bases at V and 12 bases at J; junction bases unmatched: 7.